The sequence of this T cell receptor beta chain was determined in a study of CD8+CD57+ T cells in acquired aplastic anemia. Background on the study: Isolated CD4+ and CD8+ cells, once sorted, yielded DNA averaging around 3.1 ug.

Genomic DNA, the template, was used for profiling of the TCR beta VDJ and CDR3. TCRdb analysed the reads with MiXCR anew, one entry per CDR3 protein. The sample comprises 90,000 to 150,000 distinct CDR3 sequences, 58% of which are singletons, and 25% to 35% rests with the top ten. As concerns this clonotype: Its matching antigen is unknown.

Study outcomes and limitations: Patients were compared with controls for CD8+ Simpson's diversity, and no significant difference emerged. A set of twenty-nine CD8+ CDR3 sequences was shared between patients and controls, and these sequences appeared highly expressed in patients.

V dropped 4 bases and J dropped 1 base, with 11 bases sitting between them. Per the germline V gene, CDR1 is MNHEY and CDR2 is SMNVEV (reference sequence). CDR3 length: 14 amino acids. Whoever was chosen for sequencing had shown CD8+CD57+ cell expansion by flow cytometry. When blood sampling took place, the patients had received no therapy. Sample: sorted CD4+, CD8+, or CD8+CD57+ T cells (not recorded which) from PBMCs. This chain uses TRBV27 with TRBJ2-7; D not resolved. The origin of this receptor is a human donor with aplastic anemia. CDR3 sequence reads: CASSSPAVSYEQYF. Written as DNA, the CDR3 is TGTGCCAGCAGTTCACCCGCGGTATCCTACGAGCAGTACTTC.